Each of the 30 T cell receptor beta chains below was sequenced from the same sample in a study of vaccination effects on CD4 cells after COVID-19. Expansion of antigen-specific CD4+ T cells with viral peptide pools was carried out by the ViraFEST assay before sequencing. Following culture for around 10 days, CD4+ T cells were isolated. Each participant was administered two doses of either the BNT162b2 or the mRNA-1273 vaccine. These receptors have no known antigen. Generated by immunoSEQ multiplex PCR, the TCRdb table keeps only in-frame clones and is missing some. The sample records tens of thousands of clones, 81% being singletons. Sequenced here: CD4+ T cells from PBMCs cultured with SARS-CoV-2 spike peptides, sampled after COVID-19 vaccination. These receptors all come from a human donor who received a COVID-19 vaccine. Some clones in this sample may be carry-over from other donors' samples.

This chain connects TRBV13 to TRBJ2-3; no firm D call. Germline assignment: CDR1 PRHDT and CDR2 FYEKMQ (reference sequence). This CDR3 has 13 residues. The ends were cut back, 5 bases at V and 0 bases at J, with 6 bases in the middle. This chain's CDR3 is CASSRTSTDTQYF. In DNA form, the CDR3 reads TGTGCCAGCAGCCGAACTAGCACAGATACGCAGTATTTT. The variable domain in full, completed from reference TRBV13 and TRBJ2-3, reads AAGVIQSPRHLIKEKRETATLKCYPIPRHDTVYWYQQGPGQDPQFLISFYEKMQSDKGSIPDRFSAQQFSDYHSELNMSSLELGDSALYFCASSRTSTDTQYFGPGTRLTVL.

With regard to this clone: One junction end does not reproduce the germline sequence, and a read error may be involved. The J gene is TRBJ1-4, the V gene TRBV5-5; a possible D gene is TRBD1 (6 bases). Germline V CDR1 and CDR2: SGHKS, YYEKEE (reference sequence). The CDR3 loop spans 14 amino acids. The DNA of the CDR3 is TGTACCAGCAGCTTGTGGGGGCAAGATGAAAAACTGTTTTTT. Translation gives CTSSLWGQDEKLFF. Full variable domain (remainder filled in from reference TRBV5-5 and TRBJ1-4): DAGVTQSPTHLIKTRGQQVTLRCSPISGHKSVSWYQQVLGQGPQFIFQYYEKEERGRGNFPDRFSARQFPNYSSELNVNALLLGDSALYLCTSSLWGQDEKLFFGSGTQLSVL.

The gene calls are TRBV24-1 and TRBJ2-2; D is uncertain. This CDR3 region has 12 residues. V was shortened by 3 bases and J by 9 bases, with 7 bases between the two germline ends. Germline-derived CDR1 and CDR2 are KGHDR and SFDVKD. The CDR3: CATSDAPRELFF. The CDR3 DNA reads TGTGCCACCAGTGATGCCCCTCGGGAGCTGTTTTTT.

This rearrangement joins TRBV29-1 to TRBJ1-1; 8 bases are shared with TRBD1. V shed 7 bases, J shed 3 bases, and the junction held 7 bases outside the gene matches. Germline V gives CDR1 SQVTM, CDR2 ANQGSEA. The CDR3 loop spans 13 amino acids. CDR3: CSGRTGRDTEAFF. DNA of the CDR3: TGCAGCGGTCGGACAGGGCGGGACACTGAAGCTTTCTTT.

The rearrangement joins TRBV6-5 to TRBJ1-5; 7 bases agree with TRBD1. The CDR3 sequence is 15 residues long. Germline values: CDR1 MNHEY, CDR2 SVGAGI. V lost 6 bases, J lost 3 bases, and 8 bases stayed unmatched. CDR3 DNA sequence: TGTGCCAGCAGGAAACAGGGGCGAGACAATCAGCCCCAGCATTTT. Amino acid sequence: CASRKQGRDNQPQHF.

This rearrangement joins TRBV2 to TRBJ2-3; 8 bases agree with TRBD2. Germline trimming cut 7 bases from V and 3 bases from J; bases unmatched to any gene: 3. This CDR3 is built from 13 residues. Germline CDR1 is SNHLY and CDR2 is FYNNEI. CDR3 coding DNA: TGTGCCAGCACCGGGGGGGGGACAGATACGCAGTATTTT. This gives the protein CASTGGGTDTQYF.

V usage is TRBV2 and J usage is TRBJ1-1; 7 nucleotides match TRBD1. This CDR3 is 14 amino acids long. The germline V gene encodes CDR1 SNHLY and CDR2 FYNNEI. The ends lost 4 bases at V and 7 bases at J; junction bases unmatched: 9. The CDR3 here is CASSVEGGGNEAFF. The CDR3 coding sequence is TGTGCCAGCAGTGTTGAAGGGGGCGGCAATGAAGCTTTCTTT.

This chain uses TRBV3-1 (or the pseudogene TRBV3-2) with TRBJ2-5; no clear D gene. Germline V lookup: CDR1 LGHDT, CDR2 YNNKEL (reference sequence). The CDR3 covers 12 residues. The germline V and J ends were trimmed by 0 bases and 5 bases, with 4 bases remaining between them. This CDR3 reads CASSQDAETQYF. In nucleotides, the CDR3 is TGTGCCAGCAGCCAAGATGCGGAGACCCAGTACTTC.

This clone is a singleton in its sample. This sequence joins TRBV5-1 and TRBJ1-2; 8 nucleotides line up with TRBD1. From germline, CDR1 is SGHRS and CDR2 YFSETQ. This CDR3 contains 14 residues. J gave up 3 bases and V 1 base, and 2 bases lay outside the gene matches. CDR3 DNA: TGCGCCAGCAGCTTGCAGGGGGCAGACTATGGCTACACCTTC. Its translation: CASSLQGADYGYTF.

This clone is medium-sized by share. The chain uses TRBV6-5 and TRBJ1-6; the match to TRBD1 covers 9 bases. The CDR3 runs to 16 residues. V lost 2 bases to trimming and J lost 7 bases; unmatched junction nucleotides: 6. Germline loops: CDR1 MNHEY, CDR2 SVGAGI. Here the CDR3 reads CASSYLGQGWNSPLHF. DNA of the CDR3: TGTGCCAGCAGTTACCTCGGACAGGGGTGGAATTCACCCCTCCACTTT.

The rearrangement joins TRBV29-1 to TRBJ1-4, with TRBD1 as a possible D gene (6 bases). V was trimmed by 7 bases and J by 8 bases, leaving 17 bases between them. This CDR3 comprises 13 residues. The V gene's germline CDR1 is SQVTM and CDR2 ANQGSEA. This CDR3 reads CSAEQGSEEKLFF. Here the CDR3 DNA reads TGCAGCGCAGAACAGGGATCGGAAGAAAAACTGTTTTTT. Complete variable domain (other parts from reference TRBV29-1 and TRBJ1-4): SAVISQKPSRDICQRGTSLTIQCQVDSQVTMMFWYRQQPGQSLTLIATANQGSEATYESGFVIDKFPISRPNLTFSTLTVSNMSPEDSSIYLCSAEQGSEEKLFFGSGTQLSVL.

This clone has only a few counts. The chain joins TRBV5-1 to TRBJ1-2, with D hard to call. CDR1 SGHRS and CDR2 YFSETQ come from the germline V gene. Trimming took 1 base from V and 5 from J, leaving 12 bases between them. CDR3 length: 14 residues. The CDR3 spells CASSLNGVGYGYTF. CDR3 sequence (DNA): TGCGCCAGCAGCTTGAACGGAGTAGGGTATGGCTACACCTTC.

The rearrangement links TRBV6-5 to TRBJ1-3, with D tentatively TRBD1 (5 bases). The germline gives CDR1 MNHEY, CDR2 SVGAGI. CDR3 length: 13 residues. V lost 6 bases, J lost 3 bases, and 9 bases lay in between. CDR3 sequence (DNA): TGTGCCAGCAGCAGGGATAATGGAAACACCATATATTTT. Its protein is CASSRDNGNTIYF.

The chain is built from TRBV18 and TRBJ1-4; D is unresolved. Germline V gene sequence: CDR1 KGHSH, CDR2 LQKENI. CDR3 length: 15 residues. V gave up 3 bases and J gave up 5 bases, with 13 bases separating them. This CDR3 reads CASSPLDGLNEKLFF. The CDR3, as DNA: TGTGCCAGCTCACCGTTGGACGGGCTAAATGAAAAACTGTTTTTT.

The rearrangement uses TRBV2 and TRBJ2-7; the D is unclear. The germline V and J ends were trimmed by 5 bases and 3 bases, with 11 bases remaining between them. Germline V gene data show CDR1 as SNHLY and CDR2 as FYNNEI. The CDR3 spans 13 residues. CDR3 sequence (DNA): TGTGCCAGCAGTCCGGACGGGTTCTACGAGCAGTACGTC. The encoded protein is CASSPDGFYEQYV.

CDR3 DNA: TGTGCCAGCAGCCCCTATGGGACTACCCAAGAGACCCAGTACTTC. Its protein is CASSPYGTTQETQYF. The J gene is TRBJ2-5, the V gene TRBV27; the match to TRBD2 covers 7 bases. The CDR3 spans 15 residues. Germline lookup yields CDR1 MNHEY and CDR2 SMNVEV (reference sequence). The J segment lost 1 base and the V segment lost 6 bases, leaving 8 bases of the junction unmatched.

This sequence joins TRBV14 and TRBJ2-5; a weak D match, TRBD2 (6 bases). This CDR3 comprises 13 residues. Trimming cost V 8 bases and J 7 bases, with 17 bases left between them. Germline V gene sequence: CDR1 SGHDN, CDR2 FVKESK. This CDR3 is CASAGGVRGTQYF. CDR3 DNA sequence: TGTGCCAGCGCGGGCGGGGTTCGGGGGACCCAGTACTTC.

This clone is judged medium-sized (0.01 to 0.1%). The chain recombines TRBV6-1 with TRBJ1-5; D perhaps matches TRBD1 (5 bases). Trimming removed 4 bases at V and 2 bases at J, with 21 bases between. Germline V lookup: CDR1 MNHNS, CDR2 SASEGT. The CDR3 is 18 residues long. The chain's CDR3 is CASSAIYNSGPGNQPQHF. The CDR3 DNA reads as TGTGCCAGCAGTGCCATCTATAACTCGGGACCGGGCAATCAGCCCCAGCATTTT.

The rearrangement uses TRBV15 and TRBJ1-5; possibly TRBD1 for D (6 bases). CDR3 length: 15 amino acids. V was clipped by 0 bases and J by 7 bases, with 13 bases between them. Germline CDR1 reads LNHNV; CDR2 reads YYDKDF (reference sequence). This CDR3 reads CATSRETTGLQPQHF. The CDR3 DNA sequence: TGTGCCACCAGCAGAGAAACAACAGGGTTACAGCCCCAGCATTTT.

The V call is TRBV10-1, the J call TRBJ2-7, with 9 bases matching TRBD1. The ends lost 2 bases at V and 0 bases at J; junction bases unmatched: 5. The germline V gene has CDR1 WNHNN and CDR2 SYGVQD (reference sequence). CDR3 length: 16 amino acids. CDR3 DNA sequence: TGCGCCAGCAGTGAGACTAACAGGGGGCACTCCTACGAGCAGTACGTC. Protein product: CASSETNRGHSYEQYV.

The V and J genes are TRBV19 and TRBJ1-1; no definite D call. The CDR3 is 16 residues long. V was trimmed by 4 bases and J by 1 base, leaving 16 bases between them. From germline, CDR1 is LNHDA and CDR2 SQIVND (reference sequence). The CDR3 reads CASSTPLGGRNTEAFF. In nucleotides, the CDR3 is TGTGCCAGTAGTACGCCCCTGGGAGGGAGGAACACTGAAGCTTTCTTT. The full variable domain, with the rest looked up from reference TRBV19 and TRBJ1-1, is DGGITQSPKYLFRKEGQNVTLSCEQNLNHDAMYWYRQDPGQGLRLIYYSQIVNDFQKGDIAEGYSVSREKKESFPLTVTSAQKNPTAFYLCASSTPLGGRNTEAFFGQGTRLTVV.

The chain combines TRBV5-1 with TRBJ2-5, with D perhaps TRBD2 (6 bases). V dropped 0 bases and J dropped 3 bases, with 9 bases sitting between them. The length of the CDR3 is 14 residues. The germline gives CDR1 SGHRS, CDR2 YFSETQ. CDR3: CASSLAVAEETQYF. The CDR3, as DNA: TGCGCCAGCAGCTTGGCGGTAGCGGAAGAGACCCAGTACTTC.

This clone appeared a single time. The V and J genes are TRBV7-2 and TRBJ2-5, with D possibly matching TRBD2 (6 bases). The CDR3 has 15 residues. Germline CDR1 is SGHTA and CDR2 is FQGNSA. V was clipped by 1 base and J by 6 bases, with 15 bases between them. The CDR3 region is CASSLVTEGGQTQYF. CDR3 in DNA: TGTGCCAGCAGCTTAGTGACGGAGGGTGGACAGACCCAGTACTTC.

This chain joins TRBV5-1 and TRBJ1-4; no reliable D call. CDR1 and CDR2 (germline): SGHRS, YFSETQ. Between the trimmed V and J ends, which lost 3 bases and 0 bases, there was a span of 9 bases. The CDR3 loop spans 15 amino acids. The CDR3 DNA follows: TGCGCCAGCAGCTCAGGACCGACAACTAATGAAAAACTGTTTTTT. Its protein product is CASSSGPTTNEKLFF.

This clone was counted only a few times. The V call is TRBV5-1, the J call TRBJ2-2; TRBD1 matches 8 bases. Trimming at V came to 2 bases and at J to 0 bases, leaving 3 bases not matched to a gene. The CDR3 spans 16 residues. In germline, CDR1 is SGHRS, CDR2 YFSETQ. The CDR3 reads CASSLLTGANTGELFF. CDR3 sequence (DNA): TGCGCCAGCAGCTTATTGACAGGGGCGAACACCGGGGAGCTGTTTTTT.

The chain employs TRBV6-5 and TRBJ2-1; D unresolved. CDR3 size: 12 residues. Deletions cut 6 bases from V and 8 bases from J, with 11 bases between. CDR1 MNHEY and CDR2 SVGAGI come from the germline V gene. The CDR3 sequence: CASRTGVHEQFF. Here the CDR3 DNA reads TGTGCCAGCAGGACTGGAGTCCATGAGCAGTTCTTC.

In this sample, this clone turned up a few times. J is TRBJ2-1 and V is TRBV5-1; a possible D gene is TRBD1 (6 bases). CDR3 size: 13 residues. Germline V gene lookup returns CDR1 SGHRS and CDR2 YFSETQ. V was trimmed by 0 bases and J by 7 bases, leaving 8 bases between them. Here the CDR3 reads CASSLGQGNEQFF. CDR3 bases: TGCGCCAGCAGCTTGGGCCAGGGGAATGAGCAGTTCTTC.

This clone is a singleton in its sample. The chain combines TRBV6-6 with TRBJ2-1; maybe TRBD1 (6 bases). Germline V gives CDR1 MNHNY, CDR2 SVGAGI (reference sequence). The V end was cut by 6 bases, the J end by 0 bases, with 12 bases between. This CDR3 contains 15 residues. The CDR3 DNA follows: TGTGCCAGCAGAGTGGACAGAAGCTCCTACAATGAGCAGTTCTTC. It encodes CASRVDRSSYNEQFF.

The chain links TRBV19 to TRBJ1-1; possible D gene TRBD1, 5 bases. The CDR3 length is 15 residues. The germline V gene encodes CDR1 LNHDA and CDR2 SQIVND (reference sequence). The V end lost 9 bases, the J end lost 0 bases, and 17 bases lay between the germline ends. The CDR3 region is CASRDSGNMNTEAFF. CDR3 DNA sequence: TGTGCCAGCAGGGACTCAGGGAACATGAACACTGAAGCTTTCTTT.

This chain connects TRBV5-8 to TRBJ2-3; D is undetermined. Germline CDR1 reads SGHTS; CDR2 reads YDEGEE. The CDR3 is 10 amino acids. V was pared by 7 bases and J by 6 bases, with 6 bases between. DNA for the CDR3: TGTGCCAGCCCTGGGGATACGCAGTATTTT. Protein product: CASPGDTQYF.